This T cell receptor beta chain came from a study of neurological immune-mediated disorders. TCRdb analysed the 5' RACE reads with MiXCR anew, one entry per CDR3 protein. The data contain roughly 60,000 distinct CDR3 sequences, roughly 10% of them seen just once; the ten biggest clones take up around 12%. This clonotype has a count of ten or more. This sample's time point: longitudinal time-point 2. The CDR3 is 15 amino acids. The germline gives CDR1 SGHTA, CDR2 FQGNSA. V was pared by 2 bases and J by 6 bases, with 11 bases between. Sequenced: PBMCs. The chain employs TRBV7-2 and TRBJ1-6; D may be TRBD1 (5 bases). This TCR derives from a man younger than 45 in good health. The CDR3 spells CASSLKSGFNSPLHF. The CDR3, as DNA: TGTGCCAGCAGCTTAAAGTCAGGGTTTAATTCACCCCTCCACTTT. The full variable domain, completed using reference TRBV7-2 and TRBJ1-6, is GAGVSQSPSNKVTEKGKDVELRCDPISGHTALYWYRQSLGQGLEFLIYFQGNSAPDKSGLPSDRFSAERTGGSVSTLTIQRTQQEDSAVYLCASSLKSGFNSPLHFGNGTRLTVT.